This entry lists 6 T cell receptor beta chains sequenced from one sample in a study of T-cell reconstitution after alpha-beta-depleted transplantation in children. Unique molecular identifiers tagged the TCRbeta library. From the PCR reads, TCRdb called clonotypes with MiXCR, one entry per CDR3 protein. The data contain hundreds of thousands of distinct CDR3 sequences, around 13% of them singletons. This sample comprised PBMCs, obtained before TCRalphabeta/CD19-depleted stem cell transplant. All receptors come from a girl aged 2 to 9 with congenital amegakaryocytic thrombocytopenia, due to receive a stem cell transplant.

This chain joins TRBV18 and TRBJ2-1; D unclear. CDR3 length equals 13 residues. Germline V gene lookup returns CDR1 KGHSH and CDR2 LQKENI. Trimming removed 0 bases from V and 8 bases from J, with 8 bases in between. CDR3 loop: CASSPPSVDEQFF. The CDR3 coding sequence is TGTGCCAGCTCACCACCGTCAGTAGATGAGCAGTTCTTC.

This clonotype appeared a few times. The rearrangement links TRBV18 to TRBJ1-2, with no clear D. CDR1 KGHSH and CDR2 LQKENI come from the germline V gene. The CDR3 is made up of 13 amino acids. Trimming left V 3 bases short and J 3 bases short, with 8 bases between. In DNA, the CDR3 is TGTGCCAGCTCACCTTACGGCGACTATGGCTACACCTTC. Protein sequence: CASSPYGDYGYTF. Combining the CDR3 with reference TRBV18 and TRBJ1-2 gives the whole variable domain NAGVMQNPRHLVRRRGQEARLRCSPMKGHSHVYWYRQLPEEGLKFMVYLQKENIIDESGMPKERFSAEFPKEGPSILRIQQVVRGDSAAYFCASSPYGDYGYTFGSGTRLTVV.

The J gene is TRBJ2-7, the V gene TRBV15; TRBD1 matches 10 bases. Germline V gene data show CDR1 as LNHNV and CDR2 as YYDKDF (reference sequence). The CDR3 is 13 amino acids. V lost 8 bases, J lost 4 bases, and 5 bases stayed unmatched. The CDR3 protein is CATRGQGLYEQYF. CDR3 nucleotides: TGTGCCACCCGGGGACAGGGGTTGTACGAGCAGTACTTC. Full variable domain (rest looked up from reference TRBV15 and TRBJ2-7): DAMVIQNPRYQVTQFGKPVTLSCSQTLNHNVMYWYQQKSSQAPKLLFHYYDKDFNNEADTPDNFQSRRPNTSFCFLDIRSPGLGDTAMYLCATRGQGLYEQYFGPGTRLTVT.

In this sample, this clonotype turned up many times. The rearrangement links TRBV5-5 to TRBJ1-5; a possible D gene is TRBD1 (5 bases). Trimming took 4 bases from V and 9 from J, leaving 11 bases between them. Looked up from germline, CDR1 is SGHKS and CDR2 is YYEKEE (reference sequence). This CDR3 region has 12 residues. The CDR3 loop is CASSPSGGPQHF. The CDR3 region has the DNA TGTGCCAGCAGCCCGAGCGGGGGGCCCCAGCATTTT.

The sample holds a few counts of this clonotype. The rearrangement joins TRBV5-1 to TRBJ2-2, with 9 bases identical to TRBD2. CDR1 SGHRS and CDR2 YFSETQ come from the germline V gene. The junction had 4 bases not matched to a gene; V was cut back by 3 bases and J by 1 base. The CDR3 covers 16 residues. CDR3 nucleotides: TGCGCCAGCAGCTACGGGACTAGCCTGAACACCGGGGAGCTGTTTTTT. It encodes CASSYGTSLNTGELFF.

In this sample, this clonotype turned up many times. The J gene is TRBJ2-5, the V gene TRBV12-3 or TRBV12-4; perhaps TRBD1 as D (5 bases). Trimming took 7 bases from V and 2 from J, leaving 11 bases between them. This CDR3 spans 13 amino acids. In DNA, the CDR3 is TGTGCCAGCACTTCGGACACGCAAGAGACCCAGTACTTC. Its protein product is CASTSDTQETQYF.